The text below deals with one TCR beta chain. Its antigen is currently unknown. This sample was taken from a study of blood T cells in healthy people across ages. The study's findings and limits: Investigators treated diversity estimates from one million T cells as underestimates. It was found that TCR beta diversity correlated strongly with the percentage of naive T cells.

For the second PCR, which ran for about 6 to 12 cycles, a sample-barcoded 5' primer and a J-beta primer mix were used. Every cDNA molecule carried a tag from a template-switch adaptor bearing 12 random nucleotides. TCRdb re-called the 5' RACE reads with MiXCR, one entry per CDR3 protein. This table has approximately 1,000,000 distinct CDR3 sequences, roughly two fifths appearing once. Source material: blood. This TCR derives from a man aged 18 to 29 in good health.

The CDR3 DNA is TGCGCCAGCAGCCAAGAGGCAGGGGCCCTTCAGCAGCCCCAGCATTTT. This encodes CASSQEAGALQQPQHF. V usage is TRBV4-3 and J usage is TRBJ1-5, with a tentative D call TRBD1 (6 bases). V lost 0 bases and J 7 bases, leaving 16 bases between the germline ends. CDR3 length: 16 amino acids. Germline V gives CDR1 LGHNA, CDR2 YSLEER.